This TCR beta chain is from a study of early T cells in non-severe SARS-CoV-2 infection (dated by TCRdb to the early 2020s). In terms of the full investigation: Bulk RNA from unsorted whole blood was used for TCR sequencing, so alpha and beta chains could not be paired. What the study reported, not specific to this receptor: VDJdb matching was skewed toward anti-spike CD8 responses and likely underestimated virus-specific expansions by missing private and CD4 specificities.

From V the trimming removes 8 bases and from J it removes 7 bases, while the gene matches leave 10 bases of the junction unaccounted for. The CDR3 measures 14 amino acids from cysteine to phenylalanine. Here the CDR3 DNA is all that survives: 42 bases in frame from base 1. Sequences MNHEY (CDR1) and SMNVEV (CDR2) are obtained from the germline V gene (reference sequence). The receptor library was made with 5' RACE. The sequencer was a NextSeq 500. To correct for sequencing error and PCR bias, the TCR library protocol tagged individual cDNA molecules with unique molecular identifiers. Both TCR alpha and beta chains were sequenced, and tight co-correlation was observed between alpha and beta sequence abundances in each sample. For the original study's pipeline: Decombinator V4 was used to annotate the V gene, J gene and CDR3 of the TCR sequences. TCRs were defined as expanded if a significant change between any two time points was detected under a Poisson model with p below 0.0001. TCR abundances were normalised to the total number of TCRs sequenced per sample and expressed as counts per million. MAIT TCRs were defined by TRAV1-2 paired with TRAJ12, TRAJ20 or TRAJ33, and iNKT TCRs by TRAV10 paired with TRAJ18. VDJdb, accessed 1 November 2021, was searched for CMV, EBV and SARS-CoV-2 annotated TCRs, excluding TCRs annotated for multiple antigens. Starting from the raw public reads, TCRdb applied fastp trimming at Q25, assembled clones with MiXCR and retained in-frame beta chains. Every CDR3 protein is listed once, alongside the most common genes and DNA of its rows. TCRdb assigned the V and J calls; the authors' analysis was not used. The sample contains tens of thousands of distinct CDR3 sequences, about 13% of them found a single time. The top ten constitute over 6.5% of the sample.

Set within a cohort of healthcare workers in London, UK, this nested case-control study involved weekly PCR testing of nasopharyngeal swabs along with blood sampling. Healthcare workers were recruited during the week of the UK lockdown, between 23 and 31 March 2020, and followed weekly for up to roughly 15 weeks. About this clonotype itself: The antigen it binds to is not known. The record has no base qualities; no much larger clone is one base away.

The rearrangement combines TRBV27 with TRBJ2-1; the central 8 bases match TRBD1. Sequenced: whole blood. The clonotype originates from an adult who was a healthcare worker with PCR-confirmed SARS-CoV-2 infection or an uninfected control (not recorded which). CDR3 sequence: CASRHRTGLNEQFF. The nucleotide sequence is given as TGTGCCAGCCGCCACCGGACAGGGCTAAATGAGCAGTTCTTC.